The 4 T cell receptor beta chains below all came from one sample that was sequenced in a study of cytomegalovirus exposure and HLA in healthy donors. Some clones are missing from TCRdb's copy, which holds only in-frame ones; the method was immunoSEQ multiplex PCR. The sample lists a few hundred thousand clones, 70% to 90% occurring once. Sequencing was performed on PBMCs. The receptors were gathered from a woman aged 18 to 35 in good health and CMV-seronegative.

The table lists this clone with a few counts. The chain combines TRBV5-1 with TRBJ2-7; a weak D match, TRBD1 (6 bases). CDR1 and CDR2 (germline): SGHRS, YFSETQ. Trimming removed 4 bases at V and 2 bases at J, with 16 bases between. The CDR3 loop spans 15 amino acids. The CDR3 coding sequence is TGCGCCAGCAGCCTGAAGGACAGACTAACCTACGAGCAGTACTTC. Translation gives CASSLKDRLTYEQYF.

The CDR3 sequence is CASSLDRDRFNEQFF. The DNA of the CDR3 is TGTGCCAGCAGCTTGGACAGGGATCGATTCAATGAGCAGTTCTTC. The genes are TRBV7-3 and TRBJ2-1; 8 nucleotides agree with TRBD1. CDR1 is SGHTA, CDR2 FQGTGA, per germline. With V trimmed by 3 bases and J by 6 bases, 7 bases remained unmatched. This CDR3 is built from 15 residues.

A word on this clone: An end of the junction does not agree with germline; a read error may underlie this. The genes are TRBV7-8 and TRBJ2-7; perhaps TRBD2 as D (9 bases). CDR1 is SGHVS, CDR2 FQNEAQ, per germline. The CDR3 is 13 amino acids. The CDR3 region has the DNA TGTGCCAGCCGAAACCAGGGGGCTAGCGGGACGGACTTC. This translates into CASRNQGASGTDF.

A single count supports this clone. The chain has TRBV5-6 and TRBJ2-7; perhaps TRBD2 as D (5 bases). CDR1 SGHDT and CDR2 YYEEEE come from the germline V gene. The CDR3 spans 14 residues. V lost 6 bases to trimming and J lost 3 bases, with 16 bases between them. CDR3 sequence reads: CASTRRSGFYEQYF. The DNA for the CDR3 is TGTGCCAGCACCCGGAGGTCGGGGTTCTACGAGCAGTACTTC.